These 15 T cell receptor beta chains were all obtained from the same sample, sequenced in a study of T cells after yellow fever vaccination. TCRdb independently ran MiXCR on the 5' RACE reads; one entry per CDR3 protein. The data contain approximately 550,000 distinct CDR3 sequences, around 21% of them singletons. Sample: PBMCs, taken 15 days after the yellow fever booster vaccination. The receptors derive from a man younger than 40 who received the YFV17D yellow fever vaccine.

This clonotype was seen a handful of times. V usage is TRBV24-1 and J usage is TRBJ2-7, with no clear D. Germline lookup yields CDR1 KGHDR and CDR2 SFDVKD. V was trimmed by 4 bases and J by 3 bases, leaving 9 bases between them. This CDR3 has 13 amino acids. The CDR3 spells CATSEGFGYEQYF. In nucleotides, the CDR3 is TGTGCCACCAGTGAAGGTTTCGGCTACGAGCAGTACTTC.

In this sample, this clonotype turned up a few times. V is TRBV20-1 and J is TRBJ2-1; no definite D call. Trimming left V 4 bases short and J 8 bases short, with 15 bases between. The germline V gene encodes CDR1 DFQATT and CDR2 SNEGSKA (reference sequence). The CDR3 runs 13 residues. Here the CDR3 DNA reads TGCAGTGCTACCGGGCCTTTGGCGGATGAGCAGTTCTTC. Translation: CSATGPLADEQFF.

The genes are TRBV20-1 and TRBJ2-3; no clear D. Trimming stripped 6 bases from V and 2 bases from J, with 0 bases between. Germline loops: CDR1 DFQATT, CDR2 SNEGSKA (reference sequence). This CDR3 comprises 9 residues. CDR3 DNA: TGCAGTGCCACAGATACGCAGTATTTT. Translation: CSATDTQYF.

The CDR3 region is CASSPEKGYGTDTQYF. CDR3 coding DNA: TGTGCCAGCTCACCAGAGAAGGGGTACGGCACAGATACGCAGTATTTT. The chain carries TRBV18 and TRBJ2-3; D is possibly TRBD1 (5 bases). The germline CDR1 and CDR2 sequences are KGHSH and LQKENI. The CDR3 is 16 amino acids. V shed 2 bases and J shed 1 base, with 13 bases lying between them.

About this clonotype: The conserved closing phenylalanine or tryptophan is absent in this CDR3, likely reflecting a read error. The DNA is omitted, as the CDR3 cannot be located on it reliably, and the CDR3 follows TCRdb's listing. The chain is built from TRBV4-1 and TRBJ1-6. Germline V lookup: CDR1 MGHRA, CDR2 YSYEKL. With termini counted, the CDR3 has 9 amino acids. The CDR3 protein is CASSYLLRL.

In this sample, this clonotype turned up once. V gene TRBV7-2 combines with J gene TRBJ2-7, with 7 nucleotides matching TRBD2. CDR3 size: 14 residues. With 1 base clipped from V and 4 bases from J, the junction kept 4 bases outside the gene matches. In germline, CDR1 is SGHTA, CDR2 FQGNSA. The CDR3 sequence is CASSLDPGGYEQYF. The CDR3 coding sequence is TGTGCCAGCAGCTTAGATCCGGGGGGTTACGAGCAGTACTTC.

V usage is TRBV10-3 and J usage is TRBJ1-1; D may be TRBD1 (6 bases). Germline loops: CDR1 ENHRY, CDR2 SYGVKD. This CDR3 comprises 15 residues. The V gene lost 2 bases and the J gene lost 0 bases, with 10 bases spanning the gap. The CDR3 protein is CAISEMGGLNTEAFF. CDR3 bases: TGTGCCATCAGTGAGATGGGGGGCCTGAACACTGAAGCTTTCTTT.

This chain links TRBV5-5 with TRBJ2-2; 10 bases line up with TRBD2. The germline V gene has CDR1 SGHKS and CDR2 YYEKEE (reference sequence). V shed 4 bases, J shed 5 bases, and the junction held 5 bases outside the gene matches. The CDR3 extends over 15 amino acids. The CDR3 here is CASSRTSGKTGELFF. CDR3 DNA: TGTGCCAGCAGCCGTACTAGCGGGAAGACCGGGGAGCTGTTTTTT.

This clonotype was counted between two and nine times. J is TRBJ2-3 and V is TRBV3-1; 9 positions agree with TRBD1. The V and J ends lost 2 bases and 1 base, in that order; junction bases with no gene match: 7. The CDR3 sequence is 17 residues long. From germline, CDR1 is LGHDT and CDR2 YNNKEL (reference sequence). CDR3 sequence: CASSQSLRTGGTDTQYF. The CDR3 DNA sequence: TGTGCCAGCAGCCAAAGTCTCCGGACAGGGGGCACAGATACGCAGTATTTT.

This rearrangement joins TRBV27 to TRBJ2-1; D possibly matches TRBD1 or TRBD2 (5 bases each). This CDR3 spans 11 amino acids. Trimming left V 5 bases short and J 15 bases short, with 14 bases between. Germline CDR1 and CDR2: MNHEY and SMNVEV (reference sequence). The CDR3: CASSTGRNLFF. CDR3 DNA sequence: TGTGCCAGCAGTACGGGACGGAACCTGTTCTTC.

This clonotype was observed a few times. This chain connects TRBV7-2 to TRBJ2-5; D ambiguous. CDR1 and CDR2 (germline): SGHTA, FQGNSA. The V end lost 1 base, the J end lost 1 base, and 7 bases lay between the germline ends. This CDR3 contains 14 residues. CDR3 region: CASSLEVAQETQYF. The CDR3 coding sequence is TGTGCCAGCAGCTTAGAAGTGGCCCAAGAGACCCAGTACTTC.

The chain employs TRBV6-2 or TRBV6-3 and TRBJ2-5, with D unresolved. The CDR3 extends over 13 amino acids. The V and J ends lost 7 bases and 4 bases respectively, with 13 bases between them. From germline, CDR1 is MNHEY and CDR2 SVGEGT. CDR3 DNA: TGTGCCAGCACAATTCGGCAAGGAGAGACCCAGTACTTC. Translated, it gives CASTIRQGETQYF.

The sample holds many counts of this clonotype. This chain connects TRBV5-1 to TRBJ2-7; TRBD2 aligns across 9 bases. J was trimmed by 2 bases and V by 0 bases; bases with no gene match: 3. Germline V gene sequence: CDR1 SGHRS, CDR2 YFSETQ. CDR3 size: 15 residues. CDR3 amino acids: CASSLGTSATYEQYF. The CDR3 region has the DNA TGCGCCAGCAGCTTGGGGACTAGCGCAACCTACGAGCAGTACTTC.

This clonotype showed up just a few times. This chain uses TRBV5-1 with TRBJ2-1; 8 bases agree with TRBD2. In germline, CDR1 is SGHRS, CDR2 YFSETQ. V shed 5 bases and J 8 bases; nucleotides not matched to a gene: 12. The CDR3 sequence is 15 residues long. This chain's CDR3 is CASSPSRTSSHEQFF. Written as DNA, the CDR3 is TGCGCCAGCAGTCCCTCCAGGACTAGCTCTCATGAGCAGTTCTTC. The entire variable domain, with the rest obtained from reference TRBV5-1 and TRBJ2-1, is as follows: KAGVTQTPRYLIKTRGQQVTLSCSPISGHRSVSWYQQTPGQGLQFLFEYFSETQRNKGNFPGRFSGRQFSNSRSEMNVSTLELGDSALYLCASSPSRTSSHEQFFGPGTRLTVL.

This clonotype was counted between two and nine times. This chain joins TRBV9 and TRBJ2-7; D gene uncertain. The CDR3 is made up of 15 amino acids. V was clipped by 2 bases and J by 0 bases, with 12 bases between them. Germline V gives CDR1 SGDLS, CDR2 YYNGEE. The CDR3, as DNA: TGTGCCAGCAGCGTTACGCCAAGATCCTCCTACGAGCAGTACTTC. Protein: CASSVTPRSSYEQYF.